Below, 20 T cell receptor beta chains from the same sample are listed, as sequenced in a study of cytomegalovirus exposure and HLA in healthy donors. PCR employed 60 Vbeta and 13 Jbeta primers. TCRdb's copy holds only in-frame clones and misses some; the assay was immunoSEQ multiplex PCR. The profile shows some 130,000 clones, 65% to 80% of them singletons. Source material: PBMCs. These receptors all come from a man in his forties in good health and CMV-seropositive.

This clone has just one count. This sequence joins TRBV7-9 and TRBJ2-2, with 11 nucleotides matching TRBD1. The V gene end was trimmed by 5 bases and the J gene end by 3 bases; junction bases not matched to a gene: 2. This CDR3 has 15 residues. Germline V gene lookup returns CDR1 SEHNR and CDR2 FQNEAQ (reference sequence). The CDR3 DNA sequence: TGTGCCAGCAGCCGGACAGGGGGCGACACCGGGGAGCTGTTTTTT. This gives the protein CASSRTGGDTGELFF.

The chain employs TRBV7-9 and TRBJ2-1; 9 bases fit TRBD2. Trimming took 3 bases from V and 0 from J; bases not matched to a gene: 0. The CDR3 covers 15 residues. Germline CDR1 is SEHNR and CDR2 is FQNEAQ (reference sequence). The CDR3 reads CASSFSGSSYNEQFF. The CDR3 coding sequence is TGTGCCAGCAGCTTTAGCGGGAGCTCCTACAATGAGCAGTTCTTC.

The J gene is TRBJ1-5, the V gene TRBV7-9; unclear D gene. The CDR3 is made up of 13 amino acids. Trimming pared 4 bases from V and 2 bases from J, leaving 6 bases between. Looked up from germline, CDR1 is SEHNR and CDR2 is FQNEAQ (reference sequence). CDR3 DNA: TGTGCCAGCAGCTCCGGGGGCAATCAGCCCCAGCATTTT. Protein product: CASSSGGNQPQHF.

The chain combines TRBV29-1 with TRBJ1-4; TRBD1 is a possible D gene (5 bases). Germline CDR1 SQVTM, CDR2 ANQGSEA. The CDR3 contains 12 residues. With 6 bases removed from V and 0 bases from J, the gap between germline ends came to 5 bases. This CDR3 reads CSVTATNEKLFF. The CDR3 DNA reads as TGCAGCGTGACAGCAACTAATGAAAAACTGTTTTTT.

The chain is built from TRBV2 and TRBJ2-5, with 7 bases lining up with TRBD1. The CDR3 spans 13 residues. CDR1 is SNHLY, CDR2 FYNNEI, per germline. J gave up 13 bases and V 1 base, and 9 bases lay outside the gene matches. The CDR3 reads CASSEVNRGRMYF. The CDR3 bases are TGTGCCAGCAGTGAAGTAAATAGGGGGCGAATGTACTTC.

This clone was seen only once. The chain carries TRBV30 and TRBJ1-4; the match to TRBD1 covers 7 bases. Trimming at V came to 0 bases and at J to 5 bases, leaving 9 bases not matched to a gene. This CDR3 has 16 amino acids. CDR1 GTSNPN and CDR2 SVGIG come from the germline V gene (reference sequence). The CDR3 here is CAWSVGPGQINEKLFF. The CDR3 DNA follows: TGTGCCTGGAGTGTCGGTCCGGGACAGATCAATGAAAAACTGTTTTTT.

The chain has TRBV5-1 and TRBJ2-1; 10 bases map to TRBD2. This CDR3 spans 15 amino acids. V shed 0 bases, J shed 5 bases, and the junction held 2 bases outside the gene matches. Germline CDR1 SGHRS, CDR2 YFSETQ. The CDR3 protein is CASSLGLAGNNEQFF. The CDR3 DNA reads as TGCGCCAGCAGCTTGGGACTAGCGGGTAACAATGAGCAGTTCTTC.

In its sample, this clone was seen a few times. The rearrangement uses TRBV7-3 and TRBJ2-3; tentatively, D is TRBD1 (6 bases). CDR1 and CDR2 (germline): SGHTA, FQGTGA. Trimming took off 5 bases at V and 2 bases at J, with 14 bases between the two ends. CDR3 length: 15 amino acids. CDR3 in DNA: TGTGCCAGCAGCCCCCTGGGGGCGGCCACAGATACGCAGTATTTT. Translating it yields CASSPLGAATDTQYF.

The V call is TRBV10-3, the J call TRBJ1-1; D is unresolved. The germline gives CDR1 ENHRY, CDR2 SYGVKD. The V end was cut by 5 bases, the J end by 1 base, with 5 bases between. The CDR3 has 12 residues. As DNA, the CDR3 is TGTGCCATCAGTAAGCAGAACACTGAAGCTTTCTTT. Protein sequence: CAISKQNTEAFF.

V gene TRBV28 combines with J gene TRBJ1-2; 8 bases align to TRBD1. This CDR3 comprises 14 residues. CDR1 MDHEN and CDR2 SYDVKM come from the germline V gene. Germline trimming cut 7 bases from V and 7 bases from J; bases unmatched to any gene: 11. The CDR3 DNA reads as TGTGCCAGCAACCTCTTGGACAGGGACTCTGGCTACACCTTC. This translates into CASNLLDRDSGYTF.

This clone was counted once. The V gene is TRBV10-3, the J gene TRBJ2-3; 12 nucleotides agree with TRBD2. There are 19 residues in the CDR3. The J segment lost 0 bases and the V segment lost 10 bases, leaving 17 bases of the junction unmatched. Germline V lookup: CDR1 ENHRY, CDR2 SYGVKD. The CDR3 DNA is TGTGCCAGGGGGAAGTCGGGCCTAGCGGGAGGGATAAGCACAGATACGCAGTATTTT. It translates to CARGKSGLAGGISTDTQYF.

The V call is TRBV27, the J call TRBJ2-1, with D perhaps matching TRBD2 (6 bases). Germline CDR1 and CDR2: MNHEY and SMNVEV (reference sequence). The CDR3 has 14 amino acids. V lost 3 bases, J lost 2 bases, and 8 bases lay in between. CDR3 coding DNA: TGTGCCAGCAGTTTGGGACTCACCTACAATGAGCAGTTCTTC. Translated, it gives CASSLGLTYNEQFF.

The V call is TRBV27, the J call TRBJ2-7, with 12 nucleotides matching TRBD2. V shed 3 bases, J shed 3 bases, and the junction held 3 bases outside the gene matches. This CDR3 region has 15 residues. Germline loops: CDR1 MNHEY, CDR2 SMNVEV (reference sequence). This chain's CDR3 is CASSLTSGRIYEQYF. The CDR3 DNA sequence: TGTGCCAGCAGTTTGACTAGCGGGAGAATCTACGAGCAGTACTTC.

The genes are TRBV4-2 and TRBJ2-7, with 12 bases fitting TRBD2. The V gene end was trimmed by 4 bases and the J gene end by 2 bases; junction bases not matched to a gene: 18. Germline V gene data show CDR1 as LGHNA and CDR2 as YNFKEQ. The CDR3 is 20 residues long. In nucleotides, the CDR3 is TGTGCCAGCAGCCCACAAGCACTAGCGGGAGGCCAGACACTAACCTACGAGCAGTACTTC. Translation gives CASSPQALAGGQTLTYEQYF.

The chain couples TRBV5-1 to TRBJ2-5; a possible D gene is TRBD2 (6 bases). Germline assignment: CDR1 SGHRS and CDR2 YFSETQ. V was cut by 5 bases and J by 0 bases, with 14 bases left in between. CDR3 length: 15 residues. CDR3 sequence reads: CASRTLALNQETQYF. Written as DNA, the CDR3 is TGCGCCAGCAGAACTCTAGCGCTAAACCAAGAGACCCAGTACTTC.

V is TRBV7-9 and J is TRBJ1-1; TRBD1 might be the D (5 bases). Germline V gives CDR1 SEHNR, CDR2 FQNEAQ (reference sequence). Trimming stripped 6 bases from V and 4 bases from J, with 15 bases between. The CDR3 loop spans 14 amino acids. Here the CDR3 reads CASSPQEMSTEAFF. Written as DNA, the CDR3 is TGTGCCAGCAGTCCACAGGAGATGAGCACTGAAGCTTTCTTT. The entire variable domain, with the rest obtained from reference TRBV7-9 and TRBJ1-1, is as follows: DTGVSQNPRHKITKRGQNVTFRCDPISEHNRLYWYRQTLGQGPEFLTYFQNEAQLEKSRLLSDRFSAERPKGSFSTLEIQRTEQGDSAMYLCASSPQEMSTEAFFGQGTRLTVV.

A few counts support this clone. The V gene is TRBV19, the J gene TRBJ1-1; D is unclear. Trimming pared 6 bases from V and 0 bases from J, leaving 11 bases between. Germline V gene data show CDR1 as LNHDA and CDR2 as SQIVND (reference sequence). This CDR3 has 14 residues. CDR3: CASRERRLNTEAFF. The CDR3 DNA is TGTGCCAGTAGGGAGCGGCGGTTGAACACTGAAGCTTTCTTT.

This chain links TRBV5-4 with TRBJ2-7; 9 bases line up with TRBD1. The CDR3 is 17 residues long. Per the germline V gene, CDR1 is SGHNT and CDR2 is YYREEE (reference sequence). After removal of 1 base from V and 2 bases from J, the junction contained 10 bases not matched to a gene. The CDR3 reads CASSLQTGGLRPYEQYF. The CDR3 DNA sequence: TGTGCCAGCAGCTTGCAGACAGGGGGACTTAGGCCCTACGAGCAGTACTTC.

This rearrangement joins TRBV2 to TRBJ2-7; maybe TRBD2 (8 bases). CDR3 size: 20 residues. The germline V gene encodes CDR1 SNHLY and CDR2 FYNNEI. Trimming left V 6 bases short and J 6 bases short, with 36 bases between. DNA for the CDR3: TGTGCCAGCAGCGCTCGACAGGGACGGGAATACGGACTAGCTAAGTTCGAGCAGTACTTC. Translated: CASSARQGREYGLAKFEQYF.

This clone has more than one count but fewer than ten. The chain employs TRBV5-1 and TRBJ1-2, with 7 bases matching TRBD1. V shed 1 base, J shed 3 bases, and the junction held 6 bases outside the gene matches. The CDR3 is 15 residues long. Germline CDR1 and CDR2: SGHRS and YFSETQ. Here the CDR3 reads CASSLTGAFDYGYTF. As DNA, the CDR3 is TGCGCCAGCAGCTTGACAGGGGCGTTTGACTATGGCTACACCTTC. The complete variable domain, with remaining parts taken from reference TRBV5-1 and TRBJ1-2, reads KAGVTQTPRYLIKTRGQQVTLSCSPISGHRSVSWYQQTPGQGLQFLFEYFSETQRNKGNFPGRFSGRQFSNSRSEMNVSTLELGDSALYLCASSLTGAFDYGYTFGSGTRLTVV.